This T cell receptor (beta chain) was observed in a study of blood T cell repertoires in COVID-19. Overall study context: Donors in the United States, Italy and Spain gave samples during acute or convalescent COVID-19.

CDR1 is SGHDT, CDR2 YYEEEE, per germline. There are 17 residues in the CDR3. V gave up 4 bases and J gave up 4 bases; unmatched junction bases: 11. Those who participated ranged in age from roughly 18 to 89 years and resided in about 24 US areas. Each recovered donor of Cohort 3 presented with two negative PCRs, clearance, or symptom resolution. The table came from immunoSEQ multiplex PCR; TCRdb's copy has only in-frame clones and leaves some out. The sample lists hundreds of thousands of clones, 90% occurring once. The chain recombines TRBV5-6 with TRBJ2-1; 10 bases are shared with TRBD2. The sequence was collected from a man in his 60s who had recovered from COVID-19. Sequencing was done on a sample of PBMCs or T cells enriched from blood (not recorded which). The CDR3 region has the DNA TGTGCCAGCAGCACCAGAACTAGCGGGAAAACTTACAATGAGCAGTTCTTC. Its translation is CASSTRTSGKTYNEQFF.